These 16 T cell receptor beta chains came from one sample sequenced in a study of human CD8 memory T cell subsets. UMI-labeled 5' RACE yielded the TCR beta libraries. From its re-call of the 5' RACE reads, TCRdb lists each CDR3 protein once, without DNA. The sample data list fewer than 20,000 distinct CDR3 sequences. Material for sequencing was CD8+ T cells from PBMCs. Receptor source: a human donor in good health.

The chain has TRBV12-3 or TRBV12-4 and TRBJ2-1; TCRdb's assignment of TRBD1 cannot be checked, as there is no DNA. There are 15 residues in the CDR3. CDR3 amino acids: CASTTGTGNYNEQFF.

The chain joins TRBV20-1 to TRBJ1-1; TCRdb's D gene call, TRBD1, goes unchecked for lack of DNA. CDR3 size: 17 residues. Per the germline V gene, CDR1 is DFQATT and CDR2 is SNEGSKA (reference sequence). CDR3 residues: CSARDRGAKVMNTEAFF.

The J gene is TRBJ1-5, the V gene TRBV25-1. CDR1 and CDR2 (germline): MGHDK, SYGVNS. The CDR3 contains 14 residues. This CDR3 is CASSDLQINQPQHF.

The V and J genes are TRBV15 and TRBJ1-1; with no DNA, the TCRdb D assignment of TRBD1 cannot be verified. Germline V lookup: CDR1 LNHNV, CDR2 YYDKDF (reference sequence). The CDR3 consists of 14 residues. The CDR3 region is CATRDGDRNTEAFF.

The V and J genes are TRBV4-2 and TRBJ2-3. The CDR3 has 15 amino acids. Germline V gene data show CDR1 as LGHNA and CDR2 as YNFKEQ. CDR3 sequence: CASSQESSLTDTQYF.

The chain links TRBV4-1 to TRBJ2-3; TCRdb's D gene call, TRBD2, goes unchecked for lack of DNA. CDR3 length: 15 residues. Germline CDR1 and CDR2: MGHRA and YSYEKL. The CDR3: CASSQAGGGTDTQYF.

This clonotype is deemed medium-sized by its frequency. The chain links TRBV3-1 to TRBJ1-1. CDR3 size: 14 residues. The germline V gene has CDR1 LGHDT and CDR2 YNNKEL (reference sequence). Here the CDR3 reads CASSQDGQNTEAFF.

The gene calls are TRBV7-3 and TRBJ2-3. Germline V gene sequence: CDR1 SGHTA, CDR2 FQGTGA. The CDR3 runs 17 residues. The CDR3 reads CASSLIAVGEGTDTQYF.

The rearrangement links TRBV19 to TRBJ2-3; TCRdb's D call of TRBD2 is untestable without DNA. Germline assignment: CDR1 LNHDA and CDR2 SQIVND (reference sequence). The CDR3 length is 15 residues. The CDR3 loop reads CASSRSPSPTDTQYF.

This clonotype is medium-sized by frequency. This sequence joins TRBV5-1 and TRBJ2-7; there is no DNA to check the TCRdb D call of TRBD2. The CDR3 runs to 15 residues. From germline, CDR1 is SGHRS and CDR2 YFSETQ. This CDR3 reads CASRDGLADNYEQYF.

This clonotype is classed as medium-sized by frequency. V gene TRBV7-6 combines with J gene TRBJ2-3; TCRdb returns TRBD2, unconfirmable since there is no DNA. The length of the CDR3 is 19 residues. Looked up from germline, CDR1 is SGHVS and CDR2 is FNYEAQ. The CDR3 loop reads CASSLGASGGMGSTDTQYF.

This sequence joins TRBV2 and TRBJ1-1. This CDR3 region has 13 residues. The germline CDR1 and CDR2 sequences are SNHLY and FYNNEI. CDR3 in amino acids: CASRIFSSPEAFF.

The CDR3 sequence is CASSQDKRQGGSTDTQYF. This chain connects TRBV14 to TRBJ2-3; absent DNA, TCRdb's TRBD1 call cannot be checked. This CDR3 spans 18 amino acids. CDR1 and CDR2 (germline): SGHDN, FVKESK.

This sequence joins TRBV7-2 and TRBJ2-4; TCRdb's assignment of TRBD1 cannot be checked, as there is no DNA. The CDR3 length is 16 residues. The V gene's germline CDR1 is SGHTA and CDR2 FQGNSA. The CDR3 spells CASSLGAILAKNIQYF. Full variable domain (rest looked up from reference TRBV7-2 and TRBJ2-4): GAGVSQSPSNKVTEKGKDVELRCDPISGHTALYWYRQSLGQGLEFLIYFQGNSAPDKSGLPSDRFSAERTGGSVSTLTIQRTQQEDSAVYLCASSLGAILAKNIQYFGAGTRLSVL.

This chain connects TRBV20-1 to TRBJ2-1; TCRdb returns TRBD2, unconfirmable since there is no DNA. The CDR3 extends over 15 amino acids. Per the germline V gene, CDR1 is DFQATT and CDR2 is SNEGSKA (reference sequence). CDR3 protein: CSAKSRESTSWEQFF.

Judged by frequency, this clonotype is medium-sized. The chain employs TRBV28 and TRBJ1-1; TCRdb designates TRBD1, a call that cannot be tested without DNA. The germline V gene has CDR1 MDHEN and CDR2 SYDVKM. This CDR3 spans 12 amino acids. The CDR3 here is CATYRGNAEAFF.